This TCR beta chain was recorded in a study of blood T cell repertoires in COVID-19. Looking at the study overall: COVID-19 samples, acute and convalescent, were from the United States, Italy and Spain. From T cells, B-cell-depleted T cells, or PBMCs came the material, which was cDNA or gDNA.

Losses at the gene ends were 5 bases for V and 8 bases for J; bases not matched to a gene: 4. The CDR3 is 12 residues long. The repertoire was sequenced with immunoSEQ multiplex PCR; TCRdb's copy has only in-frame clones and lacks some. The sample records fewer than 85,000 clones, 88% being singletons. The clonotype comes from a human donor in a cohort sampled during active COVID-19. Material: peripheral blood. This chain links TRBV12-3 or TRBV12-4 with TRBJ1-2; 8 bases fit TRBD1. CDR3 residues: CASSQGAVGYTF. The CDR3 DNA is TGTGCCAGCAGTCAGGGGGCAGTAGGCTACACCTTC.